The present entry profiles one T cell receptor beta chain with its context. This CDR3 region has 19 residues. Germline CDR1 MNHNS, CDR2 SASEGT. V lost 2 bases and J 0 bases, leaving 19 bases between the germline ends. The data derive from a study of cytomegalovirus exposure and HLA in healthy donors. Study as a whole: Among several hundred genotyped donors, about 80% fell in the Caucasian-associated ancestry cluster.

With 60 Vbeta and 13 Jbeta primers, the PCR was carried out. The table came from immunoSEQ multiplex PCR; TCRdb's copy has only in-frame clones and leaves some out. The data contain over 100,000 clones, roughly 85% of them singletons. The material sequenced was PBMCs. The clonotype originates from a man younger than 40 in good health and CMV-seropositive. The chain joins TRBV6-1 to TRBJ1-4; no firm D call. CDR3 bases: TGTGCCAGCAGTGAAATTAGCGACCCTAGCCCAGCAACTAATGAAAAACTGTTTTTT. Translating gives CASSEISDPSPATNEKLFF.